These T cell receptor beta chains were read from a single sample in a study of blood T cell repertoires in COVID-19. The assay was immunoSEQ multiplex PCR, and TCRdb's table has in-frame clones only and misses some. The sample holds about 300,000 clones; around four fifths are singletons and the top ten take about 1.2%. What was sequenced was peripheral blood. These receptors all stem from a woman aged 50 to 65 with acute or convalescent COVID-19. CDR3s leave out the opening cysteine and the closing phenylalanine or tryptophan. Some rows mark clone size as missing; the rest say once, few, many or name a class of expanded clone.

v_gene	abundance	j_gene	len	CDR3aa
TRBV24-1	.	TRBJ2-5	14	ATSDFADRGRETQY
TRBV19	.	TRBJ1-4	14	ASSPRGRAVGEKLF
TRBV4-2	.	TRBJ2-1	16	ASSQEIRGSGSYNEQF
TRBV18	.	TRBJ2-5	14	ASSPPETGGRETQY
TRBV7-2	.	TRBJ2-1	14	ASSLVTSGRASEQF
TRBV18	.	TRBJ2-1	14	ASSPRLAGHYNEQF
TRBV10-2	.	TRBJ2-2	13	ASSERQGDTGELF
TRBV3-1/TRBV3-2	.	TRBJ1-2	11	ASSQGDYYGYT
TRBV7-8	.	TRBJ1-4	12	ASSSVVGSNKLF
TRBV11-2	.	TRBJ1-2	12	ASSLKTGFNGYT
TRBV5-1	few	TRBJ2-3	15	ASNRAPSGGAQDTQY
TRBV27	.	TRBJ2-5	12	ASSKGLGGETQY
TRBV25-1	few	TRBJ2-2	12	ASSLTPTTGELF
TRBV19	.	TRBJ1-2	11	ASRRDRNSGYT
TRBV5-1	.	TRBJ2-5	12	ASSLVGGGETQY
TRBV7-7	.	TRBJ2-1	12	ASSLGTSGNEQF
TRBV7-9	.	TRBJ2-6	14	ASYSRGHTGANVLT
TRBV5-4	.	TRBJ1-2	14	ASSLKGQGASYGYT
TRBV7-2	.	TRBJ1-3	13	ASSPHLASGNTIY
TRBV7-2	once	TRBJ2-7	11	ASSSVGLHEQY
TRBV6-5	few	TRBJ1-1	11	ATGGQGWTEAF
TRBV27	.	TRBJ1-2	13	ASSSQGAANYGYT
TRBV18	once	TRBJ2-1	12	ASSPRTGGAEQF
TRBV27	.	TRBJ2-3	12	ATSRVATTDTQY
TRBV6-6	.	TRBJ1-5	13	ASREDRGGEQPQH
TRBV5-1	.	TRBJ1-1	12	ATQQGVGNTEAF
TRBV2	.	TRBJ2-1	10	ASSREYNEQF
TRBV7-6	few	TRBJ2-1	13	ASSAGPGDYNEQF
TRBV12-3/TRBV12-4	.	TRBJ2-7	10	ASSLGRSQQY
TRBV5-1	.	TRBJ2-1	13	ASSPGGRIYNEQF
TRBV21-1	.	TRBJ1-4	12	ASSRGRGNEKLF
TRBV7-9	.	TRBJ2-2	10	ASSPRAGELF
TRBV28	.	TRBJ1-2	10	ASGTDNYGYT
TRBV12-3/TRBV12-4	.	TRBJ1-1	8	ALFRTEAF
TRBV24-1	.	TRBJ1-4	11	ATRGAGDGKLF
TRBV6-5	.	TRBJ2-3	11	ASSDLDLDTQY
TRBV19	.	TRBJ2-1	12	ASKDGRADNEQF
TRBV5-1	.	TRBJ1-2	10	ASSPGQYGYT
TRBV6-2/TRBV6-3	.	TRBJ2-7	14	ASSYSDQGLYYEQY
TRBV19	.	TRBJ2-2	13	ASSISGLYTGELF
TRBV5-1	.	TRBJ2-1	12	ASSSRTSSDEQF
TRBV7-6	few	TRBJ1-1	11	ASSAGWNTEAF
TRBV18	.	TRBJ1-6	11	ASSPNRESPLH
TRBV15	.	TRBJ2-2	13	ATSRAGQGAKELF
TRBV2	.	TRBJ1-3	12	ASSDPASGNTIY
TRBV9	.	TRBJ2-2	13	ASSVAGVNTGELF
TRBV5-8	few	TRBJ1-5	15	ASSLLTGGNDNQPQH
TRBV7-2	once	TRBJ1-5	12	ASSSQGVNQPQH
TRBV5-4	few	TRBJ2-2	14	ASSIQLAGESGELF
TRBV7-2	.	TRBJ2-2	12	ASRYNQGTGELF
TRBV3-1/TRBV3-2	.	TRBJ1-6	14	ASSLDDAPPGEPLH
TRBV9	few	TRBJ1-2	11	ASSPDREYGYT
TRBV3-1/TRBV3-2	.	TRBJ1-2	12	ASSQDNRRGGYT
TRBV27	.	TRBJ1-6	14	ASSLEGQVINSPLH
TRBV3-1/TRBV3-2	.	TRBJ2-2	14	ASSPPGTAGTGELF
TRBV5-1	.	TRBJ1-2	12	ASSRDREVYGYT
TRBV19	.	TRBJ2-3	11	ASHRAGGDTQY
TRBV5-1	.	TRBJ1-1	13	ASSLASSGGTEAF